This T cell receptor (beta chain) was sequenced for a study of blood T cell repertoires in COVID-19. Only in-frame clones appear in the TCRdb table, and some are missing; sequencing was by immunoSEQ multiplex PCR. This sample has approximately 130,000 clones, with more than 80% found just once. The CDR3 totals 14 residues. In germline, CDR1 is SGHAT, CDR2 FQNNGV. V dropped 2 bases and J dropped 7 bases, with 14 bases sitting between them. The chain couples TRBV11-2 to TRBJ1-2; D not certain. The sequencing sample was made of peripheral blood. This sequence was found in a human donor in a cohort sampled during active COVID-19. The CDR3 DNA follows: TGTGCCAGCAGCTTAACGGGTGAACGGGGTGGCTACACCTTC. It is translated as CASSLTGERGGYTF.